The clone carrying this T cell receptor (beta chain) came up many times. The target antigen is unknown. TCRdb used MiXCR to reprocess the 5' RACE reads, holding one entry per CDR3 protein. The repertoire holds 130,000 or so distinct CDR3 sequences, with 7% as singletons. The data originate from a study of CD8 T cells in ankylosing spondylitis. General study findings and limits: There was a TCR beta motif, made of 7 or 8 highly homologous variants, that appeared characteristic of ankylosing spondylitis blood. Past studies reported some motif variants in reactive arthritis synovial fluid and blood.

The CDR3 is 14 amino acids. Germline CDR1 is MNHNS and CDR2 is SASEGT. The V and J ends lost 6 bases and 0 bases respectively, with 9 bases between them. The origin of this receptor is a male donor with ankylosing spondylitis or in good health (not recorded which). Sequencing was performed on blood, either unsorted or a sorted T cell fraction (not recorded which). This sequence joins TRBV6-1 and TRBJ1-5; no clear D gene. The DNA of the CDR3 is TGTGCCAGCAGCTCAGGTTATAGCAATCAGCCCCAGCATTTT. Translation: CASSSGYSNQPQHF.